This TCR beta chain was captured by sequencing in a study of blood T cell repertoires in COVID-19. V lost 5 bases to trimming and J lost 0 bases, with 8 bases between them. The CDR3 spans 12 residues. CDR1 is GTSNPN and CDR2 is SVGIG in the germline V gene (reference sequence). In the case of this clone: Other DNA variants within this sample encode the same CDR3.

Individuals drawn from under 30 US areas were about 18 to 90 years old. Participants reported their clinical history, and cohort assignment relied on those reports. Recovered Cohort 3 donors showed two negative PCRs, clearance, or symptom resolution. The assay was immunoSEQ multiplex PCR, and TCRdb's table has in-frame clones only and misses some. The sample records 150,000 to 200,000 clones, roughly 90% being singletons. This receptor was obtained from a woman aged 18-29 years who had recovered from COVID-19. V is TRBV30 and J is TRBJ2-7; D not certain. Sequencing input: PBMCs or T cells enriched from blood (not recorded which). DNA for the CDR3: TGTGCCTGGGGTGGCAGCTCCTACGAGCAGTACTTC. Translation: CAWGGSSYEQYF.